This T cell receptor (beta chain) was documented in a study of response to subunit inactivated influenza vaccine. Notes on the study in general: Authors suggested each seasonal flu vaccination may recruit only limited numbers of new T cells.

MiXCR, applied by TCRdb to the RT-PCR reads, yields one record per CDR3 protein. The table has a few hundred thousand distinct CDR3 sequences, over 20% seen once. About this clonotype itself: The antigen is not known.

The CDR3 consists of 13 residues. Germline assignment: CDR1 SEHNR and CDR2 FQNEAQ (reference sequence). Between the trimmed V and J ends, which lost 5 bases and 3 bases, there was a span of 11 bases. This chain links TRBV7-9 with TRBJ2-7, with no clear D. The sequence was obtained from a man aged 50 to 69 who received an inactivated influenza vaccine. The sequenced sample was PBMCs from blood, obtained less than 22 months after vaccination. Here the CDR3 reads CASSDGRYYEQYF. The CDR3 nucleotides read TGTGCCAGCAGCGATGGACGGTACTACGAGCAGTACTTC. Full variable domain (rest looked up from reference TRBV7-9 and TRBJ2-7): DTGVSQNPRHKITKRGQNVTFRCDPISEHNRLYWYRQTLGQGPEFLTYFQNEAQLEKSRLLSDRFSAERPKGSFSTLEIQRTEQGDSAMYLCASSDGRYYEQYFGPGTRLTVT.